The present entry profiles one T cell receptor (beta chain) with its context. The data stem from a study of early stage breast cancer tumors. Study in general: The ER+/PR+/HER2- tumors included seven or eight ductal and four lobular carcinomas.

V lost 5 bases, J lost 7 bases, and 6 bases lay in between. Germline loops: CDR1 SQVTM, CDR2 ANQGSEA. This CDR3 region has 9 residues. Produced via immunoSEQ multiplex PCR; TCRdb's table is partial and in-frame only. The table includes 60,000 to 75,000 clones, over 80% detected once. The TCR sequence derives from a person aged 35-49 years with breast cancer. This rearrangement joins TRBV29-1 to TRBJ2-7; D remains ambiguous. The sequenced material came from blood. The CDR3 region is CSVPLEQYF. The CDR3 DNA reads TGCAGCGTTCCATTGGAGCAGTACTTC.